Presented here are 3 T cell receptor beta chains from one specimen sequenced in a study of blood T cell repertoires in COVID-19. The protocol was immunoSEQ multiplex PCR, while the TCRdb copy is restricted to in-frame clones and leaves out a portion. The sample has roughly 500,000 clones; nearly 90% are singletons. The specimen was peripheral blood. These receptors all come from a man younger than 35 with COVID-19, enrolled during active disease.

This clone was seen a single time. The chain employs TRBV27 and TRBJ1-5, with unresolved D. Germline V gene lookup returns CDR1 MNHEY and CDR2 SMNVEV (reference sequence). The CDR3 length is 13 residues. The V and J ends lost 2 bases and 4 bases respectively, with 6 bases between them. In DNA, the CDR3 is TGTGCCAGCAGTTTACGCAGGAATCAGCCCCAGCATTTT. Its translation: CASSLRRNQPQHF.

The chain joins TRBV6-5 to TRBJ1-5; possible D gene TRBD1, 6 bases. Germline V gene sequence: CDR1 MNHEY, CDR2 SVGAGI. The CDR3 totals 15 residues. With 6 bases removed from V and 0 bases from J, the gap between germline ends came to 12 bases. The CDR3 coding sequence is TGTGCCAGCAGGAGGACAGTTTATAGCAATCAGCCCCAGCATTTT. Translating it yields CASRRTVYSNQPQHF.

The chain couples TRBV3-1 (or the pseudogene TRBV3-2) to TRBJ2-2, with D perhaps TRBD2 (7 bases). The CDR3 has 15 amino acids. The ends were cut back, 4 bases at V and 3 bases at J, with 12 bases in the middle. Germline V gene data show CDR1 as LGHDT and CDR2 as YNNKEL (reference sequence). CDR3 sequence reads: CASSRLGGDTGELFF. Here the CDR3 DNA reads TGTGCCAGCAGCCGCCTAGGGGGGGACACCGGGGAGCTGTTTTTT.